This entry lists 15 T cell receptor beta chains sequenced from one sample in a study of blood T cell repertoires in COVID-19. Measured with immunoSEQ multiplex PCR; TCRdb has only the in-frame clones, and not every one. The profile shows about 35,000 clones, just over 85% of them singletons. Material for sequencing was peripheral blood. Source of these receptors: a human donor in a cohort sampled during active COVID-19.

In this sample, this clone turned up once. CDR3 loop: CASGYEAPLSYEQYF. CDR3 nucleotide sequence: TGTGCTAGTGGTTATGAGGCTCCACTCTCCTACGAGCAGTACTTC. The chain links TRBV12-5 to TRBJ2-7, with D unresolved. Germline V gene lookup returns CDR1 LGHNT and CDR2 FRNRAP. V lost 4 bases and J lost 0, with 13 bases in between. This CDR3 contains 15 residues.

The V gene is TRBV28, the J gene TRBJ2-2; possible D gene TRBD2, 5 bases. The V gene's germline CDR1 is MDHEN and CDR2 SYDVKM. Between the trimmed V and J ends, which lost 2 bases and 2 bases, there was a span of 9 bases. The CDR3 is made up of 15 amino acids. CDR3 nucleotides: TGTGCCAGCAGTTTAGCGGGCCTAAACACCGGGGAGCTGTTTTTT. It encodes CASSLAGLNTGELFF.

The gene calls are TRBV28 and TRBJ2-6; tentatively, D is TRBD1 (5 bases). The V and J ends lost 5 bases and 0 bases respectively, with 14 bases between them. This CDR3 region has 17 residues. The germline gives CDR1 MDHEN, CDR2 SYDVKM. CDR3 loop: CASSTPLGASGANVLTF. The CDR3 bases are TGTGCCAGCAGTACCCCCCTTGGGGCCTCTGGGGCCAACGTCCTGACTTTC.

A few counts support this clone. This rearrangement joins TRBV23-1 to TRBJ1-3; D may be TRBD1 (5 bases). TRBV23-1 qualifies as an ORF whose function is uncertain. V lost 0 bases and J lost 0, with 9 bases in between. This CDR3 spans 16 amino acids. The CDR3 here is CASSQSGRSSGNTIYF. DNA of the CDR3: TGCGCCAGCAGTCAATCGGGGCGTAGCTCTGGAAACACCATATATTTT.

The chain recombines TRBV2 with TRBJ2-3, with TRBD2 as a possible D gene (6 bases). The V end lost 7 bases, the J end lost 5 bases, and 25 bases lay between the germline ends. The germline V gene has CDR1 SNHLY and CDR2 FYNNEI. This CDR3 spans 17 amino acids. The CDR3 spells CASNSGGMLVRGDTQYF. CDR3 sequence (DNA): TGTGCCAGCAACTCTGGGGGGATGCTAGTCCGGGGAGATACGCAGTATTTT.

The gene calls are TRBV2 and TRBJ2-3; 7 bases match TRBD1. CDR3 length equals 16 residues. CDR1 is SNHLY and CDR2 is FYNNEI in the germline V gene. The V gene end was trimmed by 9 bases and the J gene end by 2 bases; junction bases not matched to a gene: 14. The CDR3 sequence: CASKGTERTHTDTQYF. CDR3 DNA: TGTGCCAGTAAAGGGACAGAAAGAACCCACACAGATACGCAGTATTTT.

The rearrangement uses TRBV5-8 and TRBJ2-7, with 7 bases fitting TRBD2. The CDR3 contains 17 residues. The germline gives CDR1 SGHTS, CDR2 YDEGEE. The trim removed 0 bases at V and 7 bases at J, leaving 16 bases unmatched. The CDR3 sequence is CASSLAGSTSAAGEQYF. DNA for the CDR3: TGTGCCAGCAGCTTGGCAGGTTCCACTAGCGCCGCCGGAGAGCAGTACTTC.

CDR3 DNA: TGTGCCAGCTCATCCCAGGGAACTAATGAAAAACTGTTTTTT. Residues: CASSSQGTNEKLFF. The J gene is TRBJ1-4, the V gene TRBV18; D is possibly TRBD1 (5 bases). The CDR3 runs to 14 residues. Trimming took off 5 bases at V and 1 base at J, with 8 bases between the two ends. Germline CDR1 is KGHSH and CDR2 is LQKENI.

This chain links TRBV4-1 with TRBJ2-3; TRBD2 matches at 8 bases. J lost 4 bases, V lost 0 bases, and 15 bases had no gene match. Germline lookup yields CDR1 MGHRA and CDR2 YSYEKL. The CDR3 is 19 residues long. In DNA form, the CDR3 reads TGCGCCAGCAGCCAAGAGAGGGGAGAAGCGGGAGTAGAAGCAGATACGCAGTATTTT. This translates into CASSQERGEAGVEADTQYF.

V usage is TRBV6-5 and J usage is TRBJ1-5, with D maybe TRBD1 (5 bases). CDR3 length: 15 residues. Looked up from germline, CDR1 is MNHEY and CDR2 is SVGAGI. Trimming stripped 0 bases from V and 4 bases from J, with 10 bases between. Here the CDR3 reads CASSYSSGFNQPQHF. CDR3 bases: TGTGCCAGCAGTTACTCTTCAGGGTTTAATCAGCCCCAGCATTTT.

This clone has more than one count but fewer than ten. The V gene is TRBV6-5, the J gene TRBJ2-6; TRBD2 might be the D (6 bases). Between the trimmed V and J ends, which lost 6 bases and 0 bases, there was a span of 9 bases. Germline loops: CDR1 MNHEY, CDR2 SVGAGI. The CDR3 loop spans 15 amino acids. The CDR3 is CASRAGGSGANVLTF. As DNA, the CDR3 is TGTGCCAGCAGGGCCGGGGGCTCTGGGGCCAACGTCCTGACTTTC.

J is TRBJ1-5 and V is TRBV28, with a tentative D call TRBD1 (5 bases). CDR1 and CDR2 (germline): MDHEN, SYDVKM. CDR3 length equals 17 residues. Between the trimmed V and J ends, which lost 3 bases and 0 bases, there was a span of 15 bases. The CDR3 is CASSLGGRGDSNQPQHF. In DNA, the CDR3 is TGTGCCAGCAGTTTGGGGGGTCGGGGCGATAGCAATCAGCCCCAGCATTTT.

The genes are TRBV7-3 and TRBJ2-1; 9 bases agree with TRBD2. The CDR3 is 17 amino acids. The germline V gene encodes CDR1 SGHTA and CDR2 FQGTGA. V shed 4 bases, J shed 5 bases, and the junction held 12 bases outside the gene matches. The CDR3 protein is CASSSLPWAGGNNEQFF. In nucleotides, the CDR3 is TGTGCCAGCAGCTCCCTCCCATGGGCGGGAGGGAACAATGAGCAGTTCTTC.

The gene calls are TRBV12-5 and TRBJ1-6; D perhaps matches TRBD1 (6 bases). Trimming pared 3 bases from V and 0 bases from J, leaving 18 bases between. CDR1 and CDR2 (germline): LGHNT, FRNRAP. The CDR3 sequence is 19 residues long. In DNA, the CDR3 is TGTGCTAGTGGTTTTAAGGGGGGGACATACGTCTCCTATAATTCACCCCTCCACTTT. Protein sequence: CASGFKGGTYVSYNSPLHF. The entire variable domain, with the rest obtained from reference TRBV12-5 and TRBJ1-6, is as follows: DARVTQTPRHKVTEMGQEVTMRCQPILGHNTVFWYRQTMMQGLELLAYFRNRAPLDDSGMPKDRFSAEMPDATLATLKIQPSEPRDSAVYFCASGFKGGTYVSYNSPLHFGNGTRLTVT.

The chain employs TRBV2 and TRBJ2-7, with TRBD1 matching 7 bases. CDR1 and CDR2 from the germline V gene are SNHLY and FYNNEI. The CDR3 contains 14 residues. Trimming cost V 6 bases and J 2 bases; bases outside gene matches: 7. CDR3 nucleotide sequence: TGTGCCAGCAGAAAGACAGGGTCGACCTACGAGCAGTACTTC. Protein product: CASRKTGSTYEQYF.